The rows below give T cell receptor beta chains drawn from one sample of a study of blood T cell repertoires in COVID-19. The data were produced by immunoSEQ multiplex PCR, yet TCRdb's version contains in-frame clones alone and is incomplete. Among about 71,000 clones, about 90% were seen once, and the ten largest hold 2% to 2.5%. Sequenced material: peripheral blood. The source of these receptors is a human donor in a cohort sampled during active COVID-19. The CDR3 runs from the conserved cysteine through the conserved F or W. A D gene is named only where the DNA matches it firmly. Clone size is shown for a subset of rows, as once, few, many or a class of expanded clone.

j_call	d_call	clone_size	v_call	cdr3_nt	cdr3_aa
TRBJ2-7	TRBD2	few	TRBV4-1	TGCGCCAGCAGCCACGGGGCTAGCGGGGACCTTAGCTCCTACGAGCAGTACTTC	CASSHGASGDLSSYEQYF
TRBJ2-1	TRBD2	few	TRBV4-1	TGCGCCAGCAGCCCGGGACTAGCGGGCCGCAATGAGCAGTTCTTC	CASSPGLAGRNEQFF
TRBJ2-7	TRBD1	.	TRBV27	TGTGCCAGCATGGGACAGACCTACGAGCAGTACTTC	CASMGQTYEQYF
TRBJ1-5	.	.	TRBV30	TGTGCCTGGAGTGTACCTAGAGGCAATCAGCCCCAGCATTTT	CAWSVPRGNQPQHF
TRBJ2-3	.	.	TRBV9	TGTGCCAGTACGGTCGGGGGTTCTAGCACAGATACGCAGTATTTT	CASTVGGSSTDTQYF
TRBJ1-2	.	.	TRBV9	TGTGCCAGCAGCGCTCTACAAGGTCAGCCCGGGGGCTACACCTTC	CASSALQGQPGGYTF
TRBJ1-6	.	.	TRBV5-6	TGTGCCAGCACTTTGGGTCAGCGGTCAAATAATTCACCCCTCCACTTT	CASTLGQRSNNSPLHF
TRBJ1-2	TRBD1	.	TRBV5-6	TGTGCCAGCAGCTCTACAGGGGGCTATGGCTACACCTTC	CASSSTGGYGYTF
TRBJ1-1	.	.	TRBV3-1/TRBV3-2	TGTGCCAGCAGCCAGGGACACCAGAACACTGAAGCTTTCTTT	CASSQGHQNTEAFF
TRBJ2-3	TRBD2	.	TRBV12-5	TGTGCTAGTGGTTTAGCCGGGACTAGCGGGAGAAGCACAGATACGCAGTATTTT	CASGLAGTSGRSTDTQYF
TRBJ2-7	.	.	TRBV10-1	TGCGCCAGCAGCGACCGACAGAACAATACCTACGAGCAGTACTTC	CASSDRQNNTYEQYF
TRBJ1-2	.	.	TRBV2	TGTGCCAGCAGTACAGGGTTGGGAGGCTACACCTTC	CASSTGLGGYTF
TRBJ2-7	TRBD1	.	TRBV5-4	TGTGCCAGCAGCCAGGGACAGGGTCGGAGCTACGAGCAGTACTTC	CASSQGQGRSYEQYF
TRBJ2-7	.	.	TRBV5-1	TGCGCCAGCAGCTTTGGTGACAGCTCCTACGAGCAGTACTTC	CASSFGDSSYEQYF
TRBJ2-3	TRBD1	.	TRBV28	TGTGCCAGCAGCCGCTTGGGGGCCGGGACAGGCACAGATACGCAGTATTTT	CASSRLGAGTGTDTQYF
TRBJ2-5	.	.	TRBV7-9	TGTGCCAGCAGCCAGGGACTTCAAGAGACCCAGTACTTC	CASSQGLQETQYF
TRBJ2-7	.	once	TRBV28	TGTGCCAGCAATCCGGTACCGGGACAAAATACCAGGGACTTC	CASNPVPGQNTRDF
TRBJ2-1	.	.	TRBV6-5	TGTGCCAGCAGTTACTTACAGGGAAGCTCCTACAATGAGCAGTTCTTC	CASSYLQGSSYNEQFF
TRBJ1-1	.	once	TRBV2	TGTGCCGGCTCCATTTCCAGGAGGACTGAAGCTTTCTTT	CAGSISRRTEAFF
TRBJ2-5	TRBD2	.	TRBV5-1	TGCGCCAGCAGCTTGAAAGCGGGAGGAGAGACCCAGTACTTC	CASSLKAGGETQYF
TRBJ2-2	TRBD1	.	TRBV24-1	TGTGCCACCACAACGGGACAGGGGCTGACCGGGGAGCTGTTTTTT	CATTTGQGLTGELFF
TRBJ2-4	.	.	TRBV28	TGTGCCAGCAGTTTTCGAGATTTAGCCAAAAACATTCAGTACTTC	CASSFRDLAKNIQYF
TRBJ1-1	.	.	TRBV7-3	TGTGCCAGCAGCGCAGGGGCCGGGGAAGCTTTCTTT	CASSAGAGEAFF
TRBJ2-5	.	.	TRBV7-7	TGTGCTAGCAGCTTAGAAGAGGCTAGAACCCAGTACTTC	CASSLEEARTQYF
TRBJ1-5	TRBD1	.	TRBV11-2	TGTGCCAGCAGCAGAGGGACAGGGGGCGATCAGCCCCAGCATTTT	CASSRGTGGDQPQHF
TRBJ2-7	TRBD2	.	TRBV3-1/TRBV3-2	TGTGCCAGCAGCCATGAGCCTTTAGCGGGGCCGGGCTACGAGCAGTACTTC	CASSHEPLAGPGYEQYF
TRBJ2-2	.	few	TRBV19	TGTGCCAGTAAGACCTTAGAGGCGGGCACCGGGGAGCTGTTTTTT	CASKTLEAGTGELFF
TRBJ1-1	.	.	TRBV3-1/TRBV3-2	TGTGCCAGCAGCCAAGGCTGGGGAGGGGACACTGAAGCTTTCTTT	CASSQGWGGDTEAFF
TRBJ2-1	.	.	TRBV29-1	TGCAGCGTTATACACGGGAGCTCCTACAATGAGCAGTTCTTC	CSVIHGSSYNEQFF
TRBJ1-3	.	few	TRBV6-5	TGTGCCACCGTTCCAGGCTCTGGAAACACCATATATTTT	CATVPGSGNTIYF
TRBJ2-1	.	once	TRBV11-3	TGTGCCAGCAGCCCGGAGGGGGCGGGTCACAATGAGCAGTTCTTC	CASSPEGAGHNEQFF
TRBJ2-5	TRBD1	.	TRBV5-1	TGCGCCAGCAGCTTGAGGGACAGGGGTGGGGAGACCCAGTACTTC	CASSLRDRGGETQYF
TRBJ2-7	TRBD1	few	TRBV20-1	TGCAGTACAGACAGGGGCAACGAGCAGTACTTC	CSTDRGNEQYF
TRBJ1-6	.	few	TRBV19	TGTGCCAGTAGGACTGGACAGCCTTATAATTCACCCCTCCACTTT	CASRTGQPYNSPLHF
TRBJ1-1	.	few	TRBV2	TGTGCCAGCAGTGACTGGACAGATCCGCTCGAAGCTTTCTTT	CASSDWTDPLEAFF
TRBJ1-2	.	.	TRBV3-1/TRBV3-2	TGTGCCAGCAGCCACGCGGAGCTAACCGGCTACACCTTC	CASSHAELTGYTF
TRBJ1-2	TRBD1	once	TRBV28	TGTGCCAGCATTACCGGGACAGGGGGCTTTGGCTACACCTTC	CASITGTGGFGYTF
TRBJ2-1	.	.	TRBV5-4	TGTGCCAGCAGCGCGGGACAGAGCCTATACAATGAGCAGTTCTTC	CASSAGQSLYNEQFF
TRBJ1-1	TRBD1	once	TRBV11-2	TGTGCCAGCAGCTTCGGACAGGGGGCTGAAGCTTTCTTT	CASSFGQGAEAFF
TRBJ2-1	TRBD2	.	TRBV6-5	TGTGCCAGCAGTAGGGCGGGGGGGAATGAGCAGTTCTTC	CASSRAGGNEQFF
TRBJ1-1	TRBD1	.	TRBV29-1	TGCAGCGCCGACAGGGGCAGGGCTGAAGCTTTCTTT	CSADRGRAEAFF
TRBJ1-3	.	.	TRBV7-8	TGTGCCAGCAGCTTAGGGTCATCAGGGGCTGGAAACACCATATATTTT	CASSLGSSGAGNTIYF
TRBJ1-4	.	.	TRBV28	TGTGCCAGCAGCTGGTCGGGGTCTAATGAAAAACTGTTTTTT	CASSWSGSNEKLFF
TRBJ1-2	.	.	TRBV11-2	TGTGCCAGCAGCCCACAGGAGAACTATGGCTACACCTTC	CASSPQENYGYTF
TRBJ2-7	.	.	TRBV5-1	TGCGCCAGCAGCCCCGGACAGACTACGGTTTGGGAGCAGTACTTC	CASSPGQTTVWEQYF
TRBJ1-2	.	.	TRBV9	TGTGCCAGCTCCCCGGGATCTAACTATGGCTACACCTTC	CASSPGSNYGYTF
TRBJ1-1	.	.	TRBV5-1	TGCGCCAGCAGCTTGGGGGTCGTGAGGACTGAAGCTTTCTTT	CASSLGVVRTEAFF
TRBJ2-5	TRBD1	.	TRBV6-5	TGTGCCAGCAGGACAGGGGGCTTGGGGGAGACCCAGTACTTC	CASRTGGLGETQYF
TRBJ1-1	.	.	TRBV7-2	TGTGCCAGCAGCTCTGGGTCCGGGGGAATTCACACTGAAGCTTTCTTT	CASSSGSGGIHTEAFF
TRBJ2-7	.	.	TRBV5-1	TGCGCCAGCAGCTGGAAGGGGCTTACGGACGAGCAGTACTTC	CASSWKGLTDEQYF
TRBJ2-2	.	.	TRBV28	TGTGCCAGCAGTTTATCGGGGAACACCGGGGAGCTGTTTTTT	CASSLSGNTGELFF
TRBJ2-2	TRBD2	once	TRBV11-2	TGTGCCAGCAGCTTAGGCCGGAGCGGGAGGGCCCCGGCCGGGGAGCTGTTTTTT	CASSLGRSGRAPAGELFF